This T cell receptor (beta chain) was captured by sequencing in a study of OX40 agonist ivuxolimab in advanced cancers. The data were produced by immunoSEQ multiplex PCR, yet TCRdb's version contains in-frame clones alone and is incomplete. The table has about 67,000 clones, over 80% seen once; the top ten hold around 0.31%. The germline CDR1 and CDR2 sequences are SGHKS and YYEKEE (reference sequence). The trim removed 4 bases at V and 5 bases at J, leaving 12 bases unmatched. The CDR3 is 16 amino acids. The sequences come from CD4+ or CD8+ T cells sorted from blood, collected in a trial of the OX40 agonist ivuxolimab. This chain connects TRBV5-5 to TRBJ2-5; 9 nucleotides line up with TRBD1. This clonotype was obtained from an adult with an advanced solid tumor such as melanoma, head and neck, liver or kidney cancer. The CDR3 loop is CASSDRGQGMVETQYF. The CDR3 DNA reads TGTGCCAGCAGCGATCGCGGACAGGGGATGGTCGAGACCCAGTACTTC.